The T cell receptor (beta chain) described here comes from a study of T-cell memory formation after mild COVID-19. Study-wide results and limits: Contracting clones from day 15 to 85 showed balanced CD4/CD8; later expanders favored CD4+.

Many counts were recorded for this clonotype. Its antigen is not known. Employing constant-segment primers, 5'RACE generated TCR alpha and TCR beta cDNA libraries bearing sample barcodes and UMIs. TCRdb used MiXCR to reprocess the 5' RACE reads, holding one entry per CDR3 protein. The profile shows around 320,000 distinct CDR3 sequences, approximately 20% of them singletons. V lost 1 base and J lost 3, with 8 bases in between. Germline V gene data show CDR1 as KGHDR and CDR2 as SFDVKD. The CDR3 is 14 residues long. Input material: PBMCs or a T cell subset sorted from them (not recorded which). The chain recombines TRBV24-1 with TRBJ2-5; D is perhaps TRBD2 (5 bases). The TCR originated in a man aged 18 to 35 who had mild COVID-19 (a few samples of this study predate the infection). Cell type and time point are not known. The DNA for the CDR3 is TGTGCCACCAGTGATTTCCGGGGTGAAGAGACCCAGTACTTC. Its translation: CATSDFRGEETQYF.